The 11 T cell receptor beta chains presented below share a single source sample, sequenced in a study of identical twins. TCRdb recomputed calls from the 5' RACE reads with MiXCR, one row per CDR3 protein. The repertoire holds 700,000 to 950,000 distinct CDR3 sequences, with 10% to 15% as singletons. A further study also used this sample, focusing on yellow fever vaccine responses in identical twins.

Material: PBMCs. These receptors all come from a woman between 18 and 29 years old in good health.

The chain links TRBV19 to TRBJ2-3; weak D call: TRBD1 (5 bases). The germline V and J ends were trimmed by 3 bases and 0 bases, with 19 bases remaining between them. The CDR3 has 18 residues. The germline CDR1 and CDR2 sequences are LNHDA and SQIVND (reference sequence). The CDR3 DNA reads as TGTGCCAGTAGTATTGGTCAGGGAATAGGAACGAGCACAGATACGCAGTATTTT. The encoded protein is CASSIGQGIGTSTDTQYF.

CDR3 coding DNA: TGTGCCAGCAGTCCTCCGTTTGCGGGAGAGTCCAAAAACATTCAGTACTTC. Its translation is CASSPPFAGESKNIQYF. The V call is TRBV12-3 or TRBV12-4, the J call TRBJ2-4; 7 bases are shared with TRBD2. The length of the CDR3 is 17 residues. V lost 5 bases, J lost 2 bases, and 12 bases stayed unmatched.

The table lists this clonotype with many counts. The chain links TRBV10-2 to TRBJ1-1, with D unresolved. The CDR3 loop spans 13 amino acids. V was shortened by 2 bases and J by 0 bases, with 4 bases between the two germline ends. Germline values: CDR1 WSHSY, CDR2 SAAADI. Here the CDR3 DNA reads TGCGCCAGCAGTGAGAGCCTGAACACTGAAGCTTTCTTT. This sequence encodes CASSESLNTEAFF.

The rearrangement links TRBV28 to TRBJ1-5; tentatively, D is TRBD1 (6 bases). The ends were cut back, 8 bases at V and 5 bases at J, with 16 bases in the middle. Germline CDR1 reads MDHEN; CDR2 reads SYDVKM. This CDR3 region has 14 residues. The CDR3 sequence: CASLRTARYQPQHF. DNA for the CDR3: TGTGCCAGCCTCAGGACAGCCCGCTATCAGCCCCAGCATTTT.

This chain links TRBV4-1 with TRBJ2-1; D might be TRBD2 (6 bases). Germline-derived CDR1 and CDR2 are MGHRA and YSYEKL. This CDR3 has 15 residues. V lost 4 bases and J 5 bases, leaving 15 bases between the germline ends. CDR3: CASSPYGRGNNEQFF. CDR3 nucleotides: TGCGCCAGCAGCCCCTATGGCCGCGGGAACAATGAGCAGTTCTTC.

This clonotype was seen just once. J is TRBJ2-3 and V is TRBV12-3 or TRBV12-4; 7 nucleotides align to TRBD2. The CDR3 loop spans 14 amino acids. V shed 4 bases, J shed 2 bases, and the junction held 3 bases outside the gene matches. The DNA of the CDR3 is TGTGCCAGCAGTTCCGGACTAGACACAGATACGCAGTATTTT. Translating gives CASSSGLDTDTQYF.

In this sample, this clonotype turned up a few times. This chain links TRBV7-9 with TRBJ2-7; possibly TRBD1 or TRBD2 for D (5 bases each). Trimming removed 8 bases from V and 3 bases from J, with 14 bases in between. Germline CDR1 reads SEHNR; CDR2 reads FQNEAQ (reference sequence). This CDR3 comprises 13 residues. The CDR3 DNA is TGTGCCAGCGGTATTGGGGGAGACTACGAGCAGTACGTC. Residues: CASGIGGDYEQYV.

J is TRBJ1-2 and V is TRBV2; D is unclear. The CDR3 has 15 residues. CDR1 SNHLY and CDR2 FYNNEI come from the germline V gene. V was cut by 2 bases and J by 4 bases, with 14 bases left in between. The CDR3 nucleotides are TGTGCCAGCAGTGAACGGACCGGTGGGATCTATGGCTACACCTTC. Amino acids: CASSERTGGIYGYTF. Full variable domain (rest looked up from reference TRBV2 and TRBJ1-2): EPEVTQTPSHQVTQMGQEVILRCVPISNHLYFYWYRQILGQKVEFLVSFYNNEISEKSEIFDDQFSVERPDGSNFTLKIRSTKLEDSAMYFCASSERTGGIYGYTFGSGTRLTVV.

This chain links TRBV28 with TRBJ2-1, with unresolved D. In germline, CDR1 is MDHEN, CDR2 SYDVKM. V lost 6 bases to trimming and J lost 6 bases, with 12 bases between them. This CDR3 contains 13 residues. The CDR3 is CASSPGPRNEQFF. CDR3 DNA sequence: TGTGCCAGCAGCCCCGGCCCCCGCAATGAGCAGTTCTTC.

The rearrangement links TRBV10-3 to TRBJ2-2; 7 bases fit TRBD2. Germline loops: CDR1 ENHRY, CDR2 SYGVKD. The CDR3 is 16 residues long. J gave up 0 bases and V 4 bases, and 5 bases lay outside the gene matches. Written as DNA, the CDR3 is TGTGCCATCAGTGCGGGGGGTCTCCCGAACACCGGGGAGCTGTTTTTT. Translated: CAISAGGLPNTGELFF.

This rearrangement joins TRBV19 to TRBJ2-7; D might be TRBD1 or TRBD2, each matching 5 bases. The CDR3 has 12 amino acids. Trimming took off 3 bases at V and 5 bases at J, with 8 bases between the two ends. The germline V gene encodes CDR1 LNHDA and CDR2 SQIVND (reference sequence). CDR3 residues: CASSMRGDEQYF. As DNA, the CDR3 is TGTGCCAGTAGTATGAGGGGTGACGAGCAGTACTTC.